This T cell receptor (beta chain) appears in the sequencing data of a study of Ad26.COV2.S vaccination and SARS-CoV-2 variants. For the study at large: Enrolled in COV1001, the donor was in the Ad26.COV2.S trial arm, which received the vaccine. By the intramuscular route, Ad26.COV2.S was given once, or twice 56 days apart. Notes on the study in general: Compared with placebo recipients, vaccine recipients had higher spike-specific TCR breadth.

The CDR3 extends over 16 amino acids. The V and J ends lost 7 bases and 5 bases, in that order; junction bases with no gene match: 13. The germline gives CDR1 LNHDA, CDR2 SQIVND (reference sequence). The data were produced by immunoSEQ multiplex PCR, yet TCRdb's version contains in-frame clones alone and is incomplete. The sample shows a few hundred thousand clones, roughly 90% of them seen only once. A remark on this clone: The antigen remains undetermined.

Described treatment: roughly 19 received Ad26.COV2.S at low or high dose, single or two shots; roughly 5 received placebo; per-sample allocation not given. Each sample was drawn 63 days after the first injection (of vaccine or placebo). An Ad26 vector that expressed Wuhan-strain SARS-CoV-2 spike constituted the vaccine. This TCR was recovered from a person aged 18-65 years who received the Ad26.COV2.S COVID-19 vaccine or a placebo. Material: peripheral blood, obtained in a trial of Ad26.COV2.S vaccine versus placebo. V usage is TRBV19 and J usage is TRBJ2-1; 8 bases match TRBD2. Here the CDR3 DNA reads TGTGCCAGTATCAACGGGAGGGGGGGTTTGGACAATGAGCAGTTCTTC. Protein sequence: CASINGRGGLDNEQFF.